This T cell receptor beta chain was observed in a study of radiation and T cells in renal cell carcinoma. Generated by immunoSEQ multiplex PCR, the TCRdb table keeps only in-frame clones and is missing some. The data hold 97,000 or so clones, with 70% to 85% observed a single time. Comments on this clone: Its antigen is unknown.

Points from the study as a whole: Without pretreatment biopsies, baseline tumor clonotype presence was undetermined.

This CDR3 is built from 14 residues. Germline CDR1 reads SGHTA; CDR2 reads FQGTGA. V was shortened by 5 bases and J by 8 bases, with 18 bases between the two germline ends. Time point described: blood 4 weeks post-SBRT, at nephrectomy. Treatment: 15 Gy SBRT to primary tumor, nephrectomy 4 weeks later. The patient's renal cell carcinoma had clear cell pathology. This specimen was blood, taken from a patient whose treatment included radiotherapy and nephrectomy. This sequence originates from a man aged 55-75 years with renal cell carcinoma. The V and J genes are TRBV7-3 and TRBJ1-1, with no clear D. CDR3 residues: CASSPNGPSVEAFF. The CDR3 DNA reads as TGTGCCAGCAGCCCCAACGGACCCAGCGTCGAAGCTTTCTTT.